This TCR beta chain originates from a study of CD8+CD57+ T cells in acquired aplastic anemia. The authors sequenced patients whose flow cytometry had shown CD8+CD57+ cell expansion. Genomic DNA, the template, was used for profiling of the TCR beta VDJ and CDR3. TCRdb independently ran MiXCR on the reads; one entry per CDR3 protein. This sample has around 170,000 distinct CDR3 sequences, with about half found just once. Germline CDR1 reads WSHSY; CDR2 reads SAAADI. This CDR3 is built from 15 residues. J lost 6 bases, V lost 0 bases, and 4 bases had no gene match. The sequenced sample consisted of sorted CD4+, CD8+, or CD8+CD57+ T cells (not recorded which) from PBMCs. The clonotype originates from a human donor with aplastic anemia. The chain employs TRBV10-2 and TRBJ1-2; 10 bases agree with TRBD1. The CDR3 region has the DNA TGCGCCAGCAGTGAGTCGCCCGGACAGGGGGATGGCTACACCTTC. This gives the protein CASSESPGQGDGYTF.